This T cell receptor beta chain was found in a study of T cells in Graves' hyperthyroidism and ophthalmopathy. Disease duration under 2 months; hyperthyroidism patients were aged 18 to 65. Every diagnosis used clinical symptoms, serum thyroxine and TRAb, thyroid ultrasound and orbital computed tomography. This CDR3 is 15 amino acids long. In germline, CDR1 is SGHVS, CDR2 FNYEAQ. With V trimmed by 4 bases and J by 3 bases, 4 bases remained unmatched. TCR beta CDR3 regions were amplified from RNA. Carried out on the TCR CDR3, a first-round RT-PCR used the HTBI primer set. One entry per CDR3 protein results from TCRdb running MiXCR on the multiplex PCR reads. The repertoire holds 550,000 to 850,000 distinct CDR3 sequences, around 20% seen once, with over 15% in the top ten.

The chain uses TRBV7-6 and TRBJ2-3; 10 nucleotides align to TRBD2. The sequenced sample consisted of blood. The clonotype was recovered from a woman aged 45-65 years with Graves' hyperthyroidism that later progressed to Graves' ophthalmopathy. For the CDR3, the DNA is TGTGCCAGCAGCTCCCTAGCGGGGGTAACAGATACGCAGTATTTT. This encodes CASSSLAGVTDTQYF.